This entry is about one T cell receptor (beta chain). Per the germline V gene, CDR1 is SGHVS and CDR2 is FQNEAQ. This CDR3 is built from 16 residues. After removal of 7 bases from V and 4 bases from J, the junction contained 10 bases not matched to a gene. The data belong to a study of technical replicates of blood from a handful of donors. The data were produced by immunoSEQ multiplex PCR, yet TCRdb's version contains in-frame clones alone and is incomplete. The repertoire includes around 63,000 clones, roughly 98% of them detected once, and over 0.15% sits in the top ten. The receptor was derived from a human donor in good health. The V and J genes are TRBV7-8 and TRBJ1-5, with TRBD1 matching 10 bases. Sequenced: T cells isolated from PBMCs. CDR3 nucleotides: TGTGCCAGCACCCAGGGGACAGGGGCAGGAAATCAGCCCCAGCATTTT. This encodes CASTQGTGAGNQPQHF.